These T cell receptor beta chains were read from a single sample in a study of cytomegalovirus exposure and HLA in healthy donors. The data were produced by immunoSEQ multiplex PCR, yet TCRdb's version contains in-frame clones alone and is incomplete. The data show 150,000 or so clones, with approximately 89% seen just once and approximately 2.6% held by the top ten. The sequenced sample was PBMCs. These TCRs come from a man between 18 and 35 years old in good health and CMV-seropositive. CDR3s include the opening cysteine and the closing phenylalanine or tryptophan. Each record gives: V gene, J gene, CDR3 length, clone size, D gene, CDR3 protein, CDR3 DNA. The D gene is left open where the match is weak. Expanded clones get a size class; other rows say once, few or many, or leave the size out.

V gene: TRBV4-3; J gene: TRBJ2-7; CDR3 length: 15; clone size: NA; D gene: TRBD2; CDR3 protein: CASSQDTSGGLVQYF; CDR3 DNA: TGCGCCAGCAGCCAAGACACCAGCGGGGGATTAGTGCAGTACTTC
V gene: TRBV4-3; J gene: TRBJ2-2; CDR3 length: 18; clone size: NA; D gene: TRBD2; CDR3 protein: CASSRRAGLADNTGELFF; CDR3 DNA: TGCGCCAGCAGCCGAAGGGCGGGACTAGCGGATAACACCGGGGAGCTGTTTTTT
V gene: TRBV9; J gene: TRBJ2-5; CDR3 length: 13; clone size: NA; D gene: NA; CDR3 protein: CASSRYQGETQYF; CDR3 DNA: TGTGCCAGCAGCCGTTATCAGGGGGAGACCCAGTACTTC
V gene: TRBV29-1; J gene: TRBJ1-2; CDR3 length: 13; clone size: once; D gene: TRBD1; CDR3 protein: CSADRGQYYGYTF; CDR3 DNA: TGCAGCGCTGACAGGGGGCAGTACTATGGCTACACCTTC
V gene: TRBV5-1; J gene: TRBJ2-2; CDR3 length: 16; clone size: NA; D gene: NA; CDR3 protein: CASLPGGGAARGELFF; CDR3 DNA: TGCGCCAGCCTCCCCGGTGGGGGGGCCGCGCGCGGGGAGCTGTTTTTT
V gene: TRBV19; J gene: TRBJ2-7; CDR3 length: 16; clone size: NA; D gene: TRBD1; CDR3 protein: CASSIGTGEFGYEQYF; CDR3 DNA: TGTGCCAGTAGTATCGGGACAGGGGAGTTTGGCTACGAGCAGTACTTC
V gene: TRBV4-2; J gene: TRBJ1-1; CDR3 length: 14; clone size: few; D gene: TRBD1; CDR3 protein: CASTLDRERTEAFF; CDR3 DNA: TGTGCCAGCACCTTAGACAGGGAAAGGACTGAAGCTTTCTTT
V gene: TRBV7-2; J gene: TRBJ1-1; CDR3 length: 14; clone size: NA; D gene: TRBD1; CDR3 protein: CASSRDRGNTEAFF; CDR3 DNA: TGTGCCAGCAGCCGTGACAGGGGGAACACTGAAGCTTTCTTT
V gene: TRBV6-1; J gene: TRBJ2-3; CDR3 length: 16; clone size: NA; D gene: NA; CDR3 protein: CASSEAPAVSTDTQYF; CDR3 DNA: TGTGCCAGCAGTGAAGCCCCAGCGGTGAGCACAGATACGCAGTATTTT
V gene: TRBV5-6; J gene: TRBJ2-2; CDR3 length: 12; clone size: once; D gene: NA; CDR3 protein: CASSPYTGELFF; CDR3 DNA: TGTGCCAGCAGCCCCTACACCGGGGAGCTGTTTTTT
V gene: TRBV29-1; J gene: TRBJ2-5; CDR3 length: 13; clone size: NA; D gene: TRBD2; CDR3 protein: CSVAGGVQETQYF; CDR3 DNA: TGCAGCGTAGCGGGGGGGGTCCAAGAGACCCAGTACTTC
V gene: TRBV20-1; J gene: TRBJ2-7; CDR3 length: 11; clone size: NA; D gene: NA; CDR3 protein: CSASYAYEQYF; CDR3 DNA: TGCAGTGCTAGTTATGCCTACGAGCAGTACTTC
V gene: TRBV4-3; J gene: TRBJ2-1; CDR3 length: 12; clone size: NA; D gene: NA; CDR3 protein: CASSQGHNEQFF; CDR3 DNA: TGCGCCAGCAGCCAGGGGCACAATGAGCAGTTCTTC
V gene: TRBV4-2; J gene: TRBJ2-7; CDR3 length: 14; clone size: NA; D gene: NA; CDR3 protein: CASSQEESLYEQYF; CDR3 DNA: TGTGCCAGCAGCCAAGAAGAGTCCCTCTACGAGCAGTACTTC
V gene: TRBV28; J gene: TRBJ1-1; CDR3 length: 11; clone size: NA; D gene: TRBD1; CDR3 protein: CASIIQGAAFF; CDR3 DNA: TGTGCCAGCATCATACAGGGGGCAGCTTTCTTT
V gene: TRBV9; J gene: TRBJ2-1; CDR3 length: 11; clone size: NA; D gene: NA; CDR3 protein: CASSLGREQFF; CDR3 DNA: TGTGCCAGCAGCCTGGGGAGAGAGCAGTTCTTC
V gene: TRBV6-6; J gene: TRBJ2-1; CDR3 length: 16; clone size: NA; D gene: TRBD2; CDR3 protein: CASRGLAGEAYNEQFF; CDR3 DNA: TGTGCCAGCAGAGGACTAGCGGGGGAGGCCTACAATGAGCAGTTCTTC
V gene: TRBV19; J gene: TRBJ1-5; CDR3 length: 15; clone size: once; D gene: TRBD1; CDR3 protein: CASSRQGAGNQPQHF; CDR3 DNA: TGTGCCAGTAGTAGACAGGGGGCAGGCAATCAGCCCCAGCATTTT
V gene: TRBV27; J gene: TRBJ2-3; CDR3 length: 17; clone size: NA; D gene: TRBD2; CDR3 protein: CASTKRVHSGGLDTQYF; CDR3 DNA: TGTGCCAGCACAAAGAGGGTCCATTCGGGGGGGCTGGATACGCAGTATTTT
V gene: TRBV28; J gene: TRBJ1-3; CDR3 length: 12; clone size: NA; D gene: NA; CDR3 protein: CASAISGNTIYF; CDR3 DNA: TGTGCCAGCGCTATCTCTGGAAACACCATATATTTT
V gene: TRBV13; J gene: TRBJ2-1; CDR3 length: 13; clone size: NA; D gene: TRBD2; CDR3 protein: CASSLGGRAQQFF; CDR3 DNA: TGTGCCAGCAGCTTAGGCGGGAGGGCCCAGCAGTTCTTC
V gene: TRBV4-1; J gene: TRBJ1-2; CDR3 length: 16; clone size: NA; D gene: NA; CDR3 protein: CASSQVGTQSRYGYTF; CDR3 DNA: TGCGCCAGCAGCCAAGTGGGGACACAGTCCCGGTATGGCTACACCTTC
V gene: TRBV7-2; J gene: TRBJ2-5; CDR3 length: 12; clone size: once; D gene: NA; CDR3 protein: CASSPQGETQYF; CDR3 DNA: TGTGCCAGCAGCCCCCAGGGCGAGACCCAGTACTTC
V gene: TRBV2; J gene: TRBJ1-1; CDR3 length: 13; clone size: NA; D gene: TRBD1; CDR3 protein: CASIGQVNTEAFF; CDR3 DNA: TGTGCCAGCATTGGACAGGTGAACACTGAAGCTTTCTTT
V gene: TRBV6-5; J gene: TRBJ1-2; CDR3 length: 13; clone size: NA; D gene: NA; CDR3 protein: CASSYEFGYGYTF; CDR3 DNA: TGTGCCAGCAGTTATGAATTCGGGTATGGCTACACCTTC
V gene: TRBV6-6; J gene: TRBJ2-3; CDR3 length: 12; clone size: NA; D gene: NA; CDR3 protein: CASSYPADTQYF; CDR3 DNA: TGTGCCAGCAGTTACCCTGCAGATACGCAGTATTTT
V gene: TRBV13; J gene: TRBJ1-2; CDR3 length: 13; clone size: NA; D gene: NA; CDR3 protein: CASSLGRAGGYTF; CDR3 DNA: TGTGCCAGCAGCCTTGGACGGGCGGGTGGCTACACCTTC
V gene: TRBV6-6; J gene: TRBJ2-3; CDR3 length: 12; clone size: NA; D gene: NA; CDR3 protein: CAMGQNPDTQYF; CDR3 DNA: TGTGCCATGGGCCAAAACCCAGATACGCAGTATTTT
V gene: TRBV4-3; J gene: TRBJ2-1; CDR3 length: 17; clone size: NA; D gene: TRBD2; CDR3 protein: CASSQELPAGGYNEQFF; CDR3 DNA: TGCGCCAGCAGCCAAGAGCTGCCAGCGGGAGGGTACAATGAGCAGTTCTTC
V gene: TRBV5-4; J gene: TRBJ1-2; CDR3 length: 15; clone size: NA; D gene: TRBD1; CDR3 protein: CASSSRDSRNYGYTF; CDR3 DNA: TGTGCCAGCAGCTCCCGGGACAGCCGAAACTATGGCTACACCTTC
V gene: TRBV29-1; J gene: TRBJ1-3; CDR3 length: 14; clone size: NA; D gene: TRBD1; CDR3 protein: CSVGGTGPGNTIYF; CDR3 DNA: TGCAGCGTTGGGGGGACAGGTCCTGGAAACACCATATATTTT
V gene: TRBV4-2; J gene: TRBJ2-2; CDR3 length: 18; clone size: many; D gene: TRBD2; CDR3 protein: CASSQIGSGGANTGELFF; CDR3 DNA: TGTGCCAGCAGCCAAATCGGTAGCGGGGGGGCTAACACCGGGGAGCTGTTTTTT
V gene: TRBV4-1; J gene: TRBJ2-3; CDR3 length: 14; clone size: NA; D gene: NA; CDR3 protein: CASSLGGRADTQYF; CDR3 DNA: TGCGCCAGCAGTCTTGGGGGCCGGGCAGATACGCAGTATTTT
V gene: TRBV7-9; J gene: TRBJ2-1; CDR3 length: 15; clone size: once; D gene: NA; CDR3 protein: CASSSGIRESHEQFF; CDR3 DNA: TGTGCCAGCAGCTCCGGGATCCGGGAGTCGCATGAGCAGTTCTTC
V gene: TRBV28; J gene: TRBJ2-2; CDR3 length: 16; clone size: NA; D gene: TRBD2; CDR3 protein: CASSVRLAQNTGELFF; CDR3 DNA: TGTGCCAGCAGTGTTCGACTAGCGCAAAACACCGGGGAGCTGTTTTTT
V gene: TRBV9; J gene: TRBJ2-1; CDR3 length: 17; clone size: once; D gene: TRBD2; CDR3 protein: CASSPGLAGVGGNEQFF; CDR3 DNA: TGTGCCAGCAGCCCGGGACTAGCGGGAGTGGGGGGCAATGAGCAGTTCTTC
V gene: TRBV12-5; J gene: TRBJ2-3; CDR3 length: 16; clone size: NA; D gene: NA; CDR3 protein: CASGLETSLLADTQYF; CDR3 DNA: TGTGCTAGTGGTTTGGAAACTAGCCTCTTAGCGGATACGCAGTATTTT
V gene: TRBV19; J gene: TRBJ1-1; CDR3 length: 15; clone size: NA; D gene: TRBD1; CDR3 protein: CASSPQGVGGTEAFF; CDR3 DNA: TGTGCCAGTAGTCCCCAGGGGGTTGGGGGGACTGAAGCTTTCTTT
V gene: TRBV30; J gene: TRBJ1-5; CDR3 length: 15; clone size: NA; D gene: TRBD1; CDR3 protein: CAWSDGTGIYQPQHF; CDR3 DNA: TGTGCCTGGAGTGACGGGACAGGGATCTATCAGCCCCAGCATTTT
V gene: TRBV9; J gene: TRBJ2-5; CDR3 length: 13; clone size: NA; D gene: TRBD1; CDR3 protein: CASSPGQQETQYF; CDR3 DNA: TGTGCCAGCAGCCCGGGACAGCAAGAGACCCAGTACTTC
V gene: TRBV2; J gene: TRBJ1-5; CDR3 length: 16; clone size: NA; D gene: NA; CDR3 protein: CASSFDSYNSNQPQHF; CDR3 DNA: TGTGCCAGCAGTTTCGACAGCTACAATAGCAATCAGCCCCAGCATTTT
V gene: TRBV2; J gene: TRBJ2-3; CDR3 length: 14; clone size: NA; D gene: NA; CDR3 protein: CATCRGYRSGTQYF; CDR3 DNA: TGTGCCACCTGCAGAGGGTATCGGTCGGGTACGCAGTATTTT
V gene: TRBV23-1; J gene: TRBJ1-1; CDR3 length: 16; clone size: few; D gene: NA; CDR3 protein: CASKVGGPRMNTEAFF; CDR3 DNA: TGCGCCAGCAAAGTAGGAGGGCCGAGAATGAACACTGAAGCTTTCTTT
V gene: TRBV7-2; J gene: TRBJ2-7; CDR3 length: 14; clone size: once; D gene: TRBD2; CDR3 protein: CASSLGGGFYEQYF; CDR3 DNA: TGTGCCAGCAGCTTAGGCGGGGGATTCTACGAGCAGTACTTC
V gene: TRBV27; J gene: TRBJ2-7; CDR3 length: 15; clone size: NA; D gene: NA; CDR3 protein: CASSPLAESLDEQYF; CDR3 DNA: TGTGCCAGCAGTCCTCTAGCCGAAAGTCTTGACGAGCAGTACTTC
V gene: TRBV15; J gene: TRBJ2-5; CDR3 length: 16; clone size: NA; D gene: TRBD1; CDR3 protein: CATSRGLTGLGETQYF; CDR3 DNA: TGTGCCACCAGCAGAGGCCTGACAGGGTTAGGGGAGACCCAGTACTTC
V gene: TRBV9; J gene: TRBJ2-6; CDR3 length: 15; clone size: NA; D gene: NA; CDR3 protein: CASSVASLGANVLTF; CDR3 DNA: TGTGCCAGCAGCGTAGCCTCTCTGGGGGCCAACGTCCTGACTTTC
V gene: TRBV2; J gene: TRBJ1-1; CDR3 length: 9; clone size: few; D gene: NA; CDR3 protein: CASSDPAFF; CDR3 DNA: TGTGCCAGCAGTGATCCGGCTTTCTTT
V gene: TRBV10-3; J gene: TRBJ2-7; CDR3 length: 14; clone size: NA; D gene: TRBD1; CDR3 protein: CAIAGQGASYEQYF; CDR3 DNA: TGTGCCATAGCGGGACAGGGGGCGTCCTACGAGCAGTACTTC
V gene: TRBV13; J gene: TRBJ2-5; CDR3 length: 14; clone size: NA; D gene: NA; CDR3 protein: CASSLAGARETQYF; CDR3 DNA: TGTGCCAGCAGCTTAGCCGGAGCGCGGGAGACCCAGTACTTC
V gene: TRBV9; J gene: TRBJ2-1; CDR3 length: 16; clone size: once; D gene: TRBD2; CDR3 protein: CASSAASGLIPSEQFF; CDR3 DNA: TGTGCCAGCAGCGCGGCTAGCGGGCTTATTCCAAGTGAGCAGTTCTTC
V gene: TRBV9; J gene: TRBJ1-1; CDR3 length: 15; clone size: few; D gene: NA; CDR3 protein: CASSVVSAMNTEAFF; CDR3 DNA: TGTGCCAGCAGCGTAGTATCCGCGATGAACACTGAAGCTTTCTTT